Given below is one T cell receptor (beta chain) in context. Antigen unknown. Germline V gene lookup returns CDR1 LGHNA and CDR2 YNFKEQ. The CDR3 extends over 15 amino acids. Between the trimmed V and J ends, which lost 3 bases and 1 base, there was a span of 9 bases. The method was immunoSEQ multiplex PCR; TCRdb's version includes in-frame clones alone and lacks a portion of them. Of 20,000 to 30,000 clones listed, 81% are singletons. These data come from a study of T cells in narcolepsy. Study findings and constraints: Blood of same and different patients, but not healthy controls, reportedly held recurring autoreactive clonotypes.

The chain has TRBV4-2 and TRBJ2-2; D might be TRBD1 (5 bases). The specimen was memory (CD45RA-) CD4+ T cells from blood. This sequence originates from a human donor in good health. CDR3 bases: TGTGCCAGCAGCCAGCTAGACAGGAACACCGGGGAGCTGTTTTTT. It codes for CASSQLDRNTGELFF.